Following are 20 T cell receptor beta chains from one sample sequenced in a study of CD8+ T cells in alopecia areata. The sorting of pooled cutaneous lymph node cells relied on CD4, CD8alpha, NKG2D, NKG2ACE and other markers. Reverse transcription of extracted RNA yielded cDNA, which provided the sequencing template. Some clones are missing from TCRdb's copy, which holds only in-frame ones; the method was immunoSEQ multiplex PCR. Listed here are 200,000 to 300,000 clones without any singletons, the top ten holding more than 1%. Specimen: CD4+ T cells sorted from a lymph node. These receptors came from a C3H/HeJ mouse with alopecia areata. The MHC haplotype recorded for the strain is H2-k.

This clone was counted only a few times. Genes and germline are mouse. The DNA ends 4 residues before the CDR3 does, and the rest of the CDR3 is filled in from the germline J gene. The V call is TRBV13-1, the J call TRBJ2-2; TRBD2 agrees at 10 bases. Unmatched junction bases numbered 3, after V lost 3 bases and J lost 1 base. This CDR3 has 16 residues. CDR1 and CDR2 (germline): NSHNY, SYGAGN. The CDR3 is CASSGTGGGNTGQLYF. Partial CDR3 DNA: TGTGCCAGCAGTGGTACTGGGGGGGGAAACACCGGG.

This clone occurred a few times. Any gene name here is a mouse gene name. The read comes to an end 4 residues before the CDR3 does, leaving the germline J gene to fill in the end. The rearrangement links TRBV31 to TRBJ1-2, with 7 bases lining up with TRBD1. Germline values: CDR1 GKSSPN, CDR2 SITVG. With V trimmed by 3 bases and J by 0 bases, 4 bases remained unmatched. The CDR3 has 14 amino acids. CDR3 DNA (partial): TGTGCCTGGAGGGGGACAGATGCAAACTCC. This codes for CAWRGTDANS. The complete CDR3 protein is CAWRGTDANSDYTF.

This clone has a handful of counts. Gene labels here are mouse ones. The missing CDR3 end, 4 residues past where the read stops, is filled in from the germline J gene. The rearrangement links TRBV1 to TRBJ2-7; 9 bases are a match to TRBD1. Germline CDR1 and CDR2: NSQYPW and LRSPGD (reference sequence). V lost 4 bases, J lost 0 bases, and 4 bases stayed unmatched. The length of the CDR3 is 15 residues. This CDR3 reads CTCSGTGASSYEQYF. The covered CDR3 bases are TGCACCTGCAGTGGGACAGGGGCCAGCTCCTAT. Supplemented by reference TRBV1 and TRBJ2-7, the full variable domain reads VTLLEQNPRWRLVPRGQAVNLRCILKNSQYPWMSWYQQDLQKQLQWLFTLRSPGDKEVKSLPGADYLATRVTDTELRLQVANMSQGRTLYCTCSGTGASSYEQYFGPGTRLTVL.

For this clone: Here the gene names and germline are mouse. The observed sequence ends 4 residues before the CDR3 terminus, with the missing tail filled in from the germline J gene. The chain couples TRBV13-3 to TRBJ2-3; no clear D. Deletions cut 0 bases from V and 0 bases from J, with 8 bases between. The V gene's germline CDR1 is NNHDY and CDR2 SYVADS. CDR3 size: 15 residues. The sequenced CDR3 bases are TGTGCCAGCAGTGATGCAGTCAATAGTGCAGAA. It yields the protein CASSDAVNSAE. The whole CDR3 region reads CASSDAVNSAETLYF.

This clone was seen a handful of times. The genes are named according to mouse. The read ends 4 residues before the CDR3 terminus; that terminus is restored from the germline J gene. V and J are TRBV5 and TRBJ2-2, with 10 bases lining up with TRBD2. The germline CDR1 and CDR2 sequences are LGHNA and YNLKQL (reference sequence). The V segment lost 2 bases and the J segment 4 bases; nucleotides outside the gene matches: 1. The CDR3 has 15 residues. CDR3 DNA (partial): TGTGCCAGCAGCCAAACTGGGGGGGTCACCGGG. Translated, it gives CASSQTGGVTG. The complete CDR3 protein is CASSQTGGVTGQLYF.

The sample holds many counts of this clone. Genes and germline come from the mouse. The read gets to within 4 residues of the CDR3 end, and the germline J gene fills in the rest. The chain couples TRBV14 to TRBJ2-1; D ambiguous. Trimming left V 1 base short and J 1 base short, with 6 bases between. This CDR3 comprises 14 residues. Germline V gene sequence: CDR1 SGHDT, CDR2 FRDEAV. The CDR3 sequence is CASSFPENYAEQFF. Incomplete CDR3 DNA: TGTGCCAGCAGTTTCCCAGAAAACTATGCT.

This clone showed up just a few times. Gene names are the mouse ones. The sequence runs out 4 residues before the end of the CDR3; the remainder is reconstructed from the germline J gene. The sample contains more than one DNA sequence encoding this CDR3. The J gene is TRBJ1-1, the V gene TRBV13-3, with D unclear. CDR1 and CDR2 from the germline V gene are NNHDY and SYVADS. Trimming shortened V by 1 base and J by 0 bases, and 4 bases separated the two germline ends. This CDR3 spans 13 amino acids. The CDR3 loop reads CASSDFANTEVFF. The covered CDR3 bases are TGTGCCAGCAGTGATTTTGCAAACACA.

There are a few counts of this clone. All gene names here are mouse names. The read terminates 4 residues before the CDR3 end, so the remaining end is supplied by the germline J gene. The chain couples TRBV5 to TRBJ2-7; TRBD2 matches 7 bases. With 1 base clipped from V and 1 base from J, the junction kept 1 base outside the gene matches. CDR3 length: 14 amino acids. CDR1 is LGHNA, CDR2 YNLKQL, per germline (reference sequence). CDR3 DNA (partial): TGTGCCAGCAGCCAAGTCTGGGGGTCCTAT. Encoded protein: CASSQVWGSY. The CDR3 in its entirety is CASSQVWGSYEQYF.

Details on this clone: Each gene name is a mouse one. The read comes to an end 3 residues before the CDR3 does, leaving the germline J gene to fill in the end. The sample has other DNA sequences that encode this CDR3 too. The V call is TRBV5, the J call TRBJ1-6, with TRBD1 matching over 9 bases. TRBJ1-6 is sorted into the ORF group, with uncertain function. In germline, CDR1 is LGHNA, CDR2 YNLKQL (reference sequence). CDR3 length: 14 amino acids. The J segment lost 7 bases and the V segment lost 3 bases, leaving 1 base of the junction unmatched. CDR3 sequence: CASSQTGGNSPLYF. CDR3 DNA (partial): TGTGCCAGCAGCCAGACAGGGGGGAATTCGCCC.

On this clone itself: Gene names and germline match the mouse. The CDR3 extends 3 residues past the end of the read, so its final part is completed from the germline J gene. The identical CDR3 is also encoded by other nucleotide sequences in the sample. V usage is TRBV19 and J usage is TRBJ1-6; 8 bases match TRBD1. TRBJ1-6 is flagged as an ORF with uncertain function. The CDR3 covers 14 residues. The V segment lost 4 bases and the J segment 5 bases; nucleotides outside the gene matches: 2. CDR1 is FNHDT, CDR2 SITEND, per germline (reference sequence). The CDR3 protein is CASSRQGNNSPLYF. The DNA read from the CDR3 is TGTGCCAGCAGTCGACAGGGGAATAATTCGCCC.

With regard to this clone: Mouse gene names and germline throughout. The CDR3 end is not reached by the read, which stops 4 residues before it; the germline J gene fills it in. This sequence joins TRBV5 and TRBJ1-2; TRBD1 aligns across 9 bases. The CDR3 has 15 amino acids. The trim removed 1 base at V and 3 bases at J, leaving 3 bases unmatched. In germline, CDR1 is LGHNA, CDR2 YNLKQL (reference sequence). Partial CDR3 DNA: TGTGCCAGCAGCCAAGGGACAGGGGAGGACTCC. This encodes CASSQGTGEDS. The CDR3 in its entirety is CASSQGTGEDSDYTF.

This clone has only a few counts. The gene names here belong to mouse. This CDR3 is CASSQDSRGDTQYF. The DNA read from the CDR3 is TGTGCCAGCAGCCAAGATAGCAGGGGGGAC. This chain connects TRBV2 to TRBJ2-5; the match to TRBD1 covers 7 bases. Read data end 4 residues before the CDR3 end; the end is taken from the germline J gene. The CDR3 contains 14 residues. The germline CDR1 and CDR2 sequences are LGHNA and YSYQKL. Full variable domain (missing parts from reference TRBV2 and TRBJ2-5): DPKIIQKPKYLVAVTGSEKILICEQYLGHNAMYWYRQSAKKPLEFMFSYSYQKLMDNQTASSRFQPQSSKKNHLDLQITALKPDDSATYFCASSQDSRGDTQYFGPGTRLLVL.

There are a few counts of this clone. The genes and germline here are from mouse. The DNA ends 4 residues before the CDR3 does, and the rest of the CDR3 is filled in from the germline J gene. This sequence joins TRBV13-2 and TRBJ2-4, with a tentative D call TRBD2 (6 bases). Trimming left V 0 bases short and J 3 bases short, with 11 bases between. The CDR3 is 15 residues long. Germline V CDR1 and CDR2: NNHNN, SYGAGS (reference sequence). The CDR3 sequence: CASGDAFWGQNTLYF. Incomplete CDR3 DNA: TGTGCCAGCGGTGATGCATTTTGGGGGCAAAAC.

Details on this clone: Mouse gene names and germline throughout. Read sequence stops 4 residues before the CDR3 end, and the germline J gene provides the missing end. This chain joins TRBV5 and TRBJ2-2; 10 bases agree with TRBD2. The CDR3 loop spans 15 amino acids. J gave up 2 bases and V 4 bases, and 1 base lay outside the gene matches. Germline values: CDR1 LGHNA, CDR2 YNLKQL (reference sequence). The CDR3 loop reads CASSPLGGNTGQLYF. The part of the CDR3 DNA that was read is TGTGCCAGCAGCCCACTGGGGGGGAACACCGGG.

As concerns this clone: The listed genes are named as in mouse. The CDR3 goes on 4 residues after the read ends, and that part is filled in from the germline J gene. This chain links TRBV13-3 with TRBJ2-3, with D possibly TRBD1 on 5 matching bases. Germline V gene lookup returns CDR1 NNHDY and CDR2 SYVADS. Trimming stripped 3 bases from V and 1 base from J, with 9 bases between. The CDR3 totals 14 residues. The CDR3 protein is CASSGTRRAETLYF. The DNA read from the CDR3 is TGTGCCAGCAGTGGGACAAGACGTGCAGAA.

About this clone: Gene names are mouse gene names. Sequencing ends 4 residues short of the CDR3 end; the germline J gene provides the rest. The chain employs TRBV19 and TRBJ2-2; TRBD2 is a possible D gene (6 bases). Germline lookup yields CDR1 FNHDT and CDR2 SITEND (reference sequence). Trimming took 0 bases from V and 0 from J, leaving 12 bases between them. This CDR3 has 17 residues. CDR3 protein: CASSIAWLGSNTGQLYF. The DNA read from the CDR3 is TGTGCCAGCAGTATAGCTTGGCTGGGGTCAAACACCGGG.

This clone was seen only a few times. The listed genes are named as in mouse. The read stops 4 residues short of the end of the CDR3; the missing end is completed from the germline J gene. The chain employs TRBV19 and TRBJ2-5, with 9 bases aligning to TRBD2. Germline-derived CDR1 and CDR2 are FNHDT and SITEND (reference sequence). The V gene end was trimmed by 5 bases and the J gene end by 2 bases; junction bases not matched to a gene: 3. The CDR3 length is 14 residues. The sequenced part of the CDR3 DNA is TGTGCCAGCAGGGCGACTGGGGGCCAAGAC. It translates to CASRATGGQD. The complete CDR3 sequence is CASRATGGQDTQYF.

This clone showed up just a few times. Genes here carry mouse names. The read ends 4 residues early relative to the CDR3; the germline J gene fills the gap. The genes are TRBV13-3 and TRBJ2-1; 7 bases fit TRBD2. With 5 bases clipped from V and 3 bases from J, the junction kept 5 bases outside the gene matches. The CDR3 contains 14 residues. Germline CDR1 and CDR2: NNHDY and SYVADS. The CDR3 loop is CASRLGLVYAEQFF. The CDR3 DNA, read in part, is TGTGCCAGCAGACTCGGACTGGTCTATGCT.

This clone was observed a few times. The germline and genes are mouse ones. The CDR3 goes on 4 residues after the read ends, and that part is filled in from the germline J gene. The chain employs TRBV5 and TRBJ2-5; 11 bases fit TRBD2. The CDR3 is 15 residues long. The V gene's germline CDR1 is LGHNA and CDR2 YNLKQL (reference sequence). The chain's CDR3 is CASSPTGGARDTQYF. The CDR3 DNA, read in part, is TGTGCCAGCAGCCCCACTGGGGGGGCGCGAGAC.

Points on this clone: Each gene name is a mouse one. The read finishes 4 residues shy of the CDR3 end, and the germline J gene is used to complete it. V and J are TRBV13-3 and TRBJ2-1; D possibly corresponds to TRBD1 (5 bases). The CDR3 contains 15 residues. The germline V gene has CDR1 NNHDY and CDR2 SYVADS. The V end lost 2 bases, the J end lost 0 bases, and 9 bases lay between the germline ends. Partial CDR3 DNA: TGTGCCAGCAGTGAAGACAGATATAACTATGCT. This encodes CASSEDRYNYA. The CDR3, in full, reads CASSEDRYNYAEQFF.